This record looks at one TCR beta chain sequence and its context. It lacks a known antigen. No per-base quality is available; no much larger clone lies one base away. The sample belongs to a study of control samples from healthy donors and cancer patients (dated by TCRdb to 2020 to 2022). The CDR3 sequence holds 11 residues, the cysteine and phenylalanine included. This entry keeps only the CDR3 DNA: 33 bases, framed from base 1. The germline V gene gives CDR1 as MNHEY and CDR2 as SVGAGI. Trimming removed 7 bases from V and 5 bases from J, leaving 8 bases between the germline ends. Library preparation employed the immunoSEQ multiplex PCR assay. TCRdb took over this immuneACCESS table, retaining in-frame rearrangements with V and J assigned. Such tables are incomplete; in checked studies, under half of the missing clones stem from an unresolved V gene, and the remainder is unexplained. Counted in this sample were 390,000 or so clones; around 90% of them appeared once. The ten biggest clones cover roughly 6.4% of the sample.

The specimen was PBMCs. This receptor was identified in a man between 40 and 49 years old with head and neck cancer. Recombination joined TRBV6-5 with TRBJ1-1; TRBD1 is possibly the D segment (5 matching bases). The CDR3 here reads CASKRGTEAFF. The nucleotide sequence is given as TGTGCCAGCAAGAGGGGTACTGAAGCTTTCTTT.